The rows below give T cell receptor beta chains drawn from one sample of a study of cytomegalovirus exposure and HLA in healthy donors. Libraries were prepared by immunoSEQ multiplex PCR; TCRdb keeps only in-frame clonotypes and omits some of them. The data hold approximately 100,000 clones, with under 85% observed a single time. The specimen sequenced was PBMCs. These receptors all stem from a man aged 40-55 years in good health and CMV-seropositive. The CDR3 runs from the conserved cysteine through the conserved F or W. D genes are given only for firm matches. A clone size is listed for some rows: how often the clone was seen (once, few, many), or a class if it is expanded.

j_call clone_size cdr3_length v_call d_call cdr3_aa cdr3_nt
TRBJ2-7 NA 13 TRBV29-1 NA CSVEVGTSYEQYF TGCAGCGTTGAGGTGGGCACAAGCTACGAGCAGTACTTC
TRBJ1-6 NA 15 TRBV4-2 NA CASSQEGAYNSPLHF TGTGCCAGCAGCCAAGAGGGGGCTTATAATTCACCCCTCCACTTT
TRBJ2-7 NA 14 TRBV7-2 TRBD1 CASSEQGATYEQYF TGTGCCAGCAGCGAGCAGGGGGCTACCTACGAGCAGTACTTC
TRBJ2-3 NA 15 TRBV27 NA CASSSRSPTTDTQYF TGTGCCAGCAGTTCCCGCTCTCCTACCACAGATACGCAGTATTTT
TRBJ2-2 few 16 TRBV19 TRBD1 CASRTPRTGDTGELFF TGTGCCAGTAGAACTCCCCGGACAGGCGACACCGGGGAGCTGTTTTTT
TRBJ2-7 few 14 TRBV4-1 NA CASSQAGPPGEQYF TGCGCCAGCAGCCAAGCGGGCCCCCCGGGGGAGCAGTACTTC
TRBJ1-1 NA 13 TRBV5-6 NA CASSAGWGRGAFF TGTGCCAGCAGCGCAGGTTGGGGCAGGGGAGCTTTCTTT
TRBJ1-5 NA 16 TRBV4-1 NA CASSGRLLGGGQPQHF TGCGCCAGCAGCGGGCGCCTCCTAGGGGGTGGCCAGCCCCAGCATTTT
TRBJ2-7 NA 13 TRBV28 NA CASSLGQPYEQYF TGTGCCAGCAGTTTAGGACAGCCGTACGAGCAGTACTTC
TRBJ2-7 NA 14 TRBV7-6 TRBD1 CASSSRQGRYEQYF TGTGCCAGCAGCTCCCGACAGGGACGATACGAGCAGTACTTC
TRBJ1-2 NA 14 TRBV7-9 TRBD1 CASSSEQGVAGYTF TGTGCCAGCAGCTCTGAACAGGGGGTGGCTGGCTACACCTTC
TRBJ2-7 NA 14 TRBV5-6 NA CASRFGEKSYEQYF TGTGCCAGCAGGTTCGGAGAGAAATCCTACGAGCAGTACTTC
TRBJ2-3 NA 16 TRBV5-6 NA CASSFIQGAELDTQYF TGTGCCAGCAGCTTCATACAAGGGGCTGAGCTAGATACGCAGTATTTT
TRBJ2-7 NA 14 TRBV4-1 NA CASSQSSGTYEQYF TGCGCCAGCAGCCAAAGTTCCGGGACCTACGAGCAGTACTTC
TRBJ2-2 NA 16 TRBV18 TRBD1 CASSPLGQPNTGELFF TGTGCCAGCTCACCATTGGGACAGCCGAACACCGGGGAGCTGTTTTTT
TRBJ1-5 medium-sized 14 TRBV19 NA CASSIVSGNQPQHF TGTGCCAGTAGTATCGTCTCGGGGAATCAGCCCCAGCATTTT
TRBJ1-4 NA 15 TRBV28 TRBD1 CASSLRTGGNEKLFF TGTGCCAGCAGTTTGAGGACAGGAGGTAATGAAAAACTGTTTTTT
TRBJ2-3 NA 16 TRBV5-4 NA CASSLATVRSTDTQYF TGTGCCAGCAGCTTGGCCACGGTGCGTAGCACAGATACGCAGTATTTT